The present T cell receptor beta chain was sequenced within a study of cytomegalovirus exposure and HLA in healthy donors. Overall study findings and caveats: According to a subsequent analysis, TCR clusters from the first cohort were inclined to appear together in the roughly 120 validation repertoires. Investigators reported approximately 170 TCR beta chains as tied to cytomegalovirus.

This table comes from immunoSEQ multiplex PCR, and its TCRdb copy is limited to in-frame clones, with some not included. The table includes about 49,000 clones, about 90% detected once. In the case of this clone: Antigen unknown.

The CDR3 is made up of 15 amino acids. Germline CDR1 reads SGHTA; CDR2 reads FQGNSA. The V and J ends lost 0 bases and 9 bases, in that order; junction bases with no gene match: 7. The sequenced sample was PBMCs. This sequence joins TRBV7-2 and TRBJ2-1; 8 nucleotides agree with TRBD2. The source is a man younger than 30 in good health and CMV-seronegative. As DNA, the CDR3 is TGTGCCAGCAGCTTAGCGTTAACGGGAGGGGGTGAGCAGTTCTTC. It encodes CASSLALTGGGEQFF.